The 30 T cell receptor beta chains reported below all come from one sample, sequenced in a study of cytomegalovirus exposure and HLA in healthy donors (dated by TCRdb to about 2017). Preparation of the library involved the immunoSEQ multiplex PCR assay. A mixture of 60 forward primers for TCR Vbeta segments and 13 reverse primers for TCR Jbeta segments was used in the multiplex PCR. TCRdb obtained this table from immuneACCESS and retained in-frame rearrangements with V and J assigned. These tables miss some clones; where compared with another copy, unresolved V genes account for less than half of the shortfall, and the remainder is unexplained. Across this sample there are around 100,000 clones, with 70% to 75% seen only once. The leading ten clones occupy about 3.5% of the sample. Sequencing was done on a sample of PBMCs. These receptor sequences come from a man between 35 and 55 years old in good health and CMV-seronegative.

The chain uses TRBV4-2 and TRBJ2-7; D is unclear. Trimming pared 4 bases from V and 2 bases from J, leaving 9 bases between. CDR1 is LGHNA and CDR2 is YNFKEQ in the germline V gene. This CDR3 is 13 amino acids long. The CDR3 spells CASSREDAYEQYF. The CDR3 DNA reads as TGTGCCAGCAGCCGTGAGGATGCCTACGAGCAGTACTTC.

The V and J genes are TRBV27 and TRBJ2-3, with 11 nucleotides matching TRBD2. With 6 bases clipped from V and 6 bases from J, the junction kept 14 bases outside the gene matches. The germline V gene encodes CDR1 MNHEY and CDR2 SMNVEV (reference sequence). CDR3 length: 17 residues. The CDR3 loop reads CASSWATSGNTGDTQYF. CDR3 sequence (DNA): TGTGCCAGCAGCTGGGCGACTAGCGGGAATACCGGGGATACGCAGTATTTT.

V usage is TRBV7-8 and J usage is TRBJ2-1; 11 bases map to TRBD2. CDR1 and CDR2 from the germline V gene are SGHVS and FQNEAQ. The CDR3 runs to 19 residues. Trimming removed 5 bases from V and 0 bases from J; junction bases left unmatched: 12. CDR3 nucleotides: TGTGCCAGCAGCCCAAGGGTAGCGGGGGGGCTAAGCTCCTACAATGAGCAGTTCTTC. It codes for CASSPRVAGGLSSYNEQFF.

The chain joins TRBV2 to TRBJ1-2, with TRBD1 as a possible D gene (6 bases). Germline CDR1 and CDR2: SNHLY and FYNNEI. Between the trimmed V and J ends, which lost 8 bases and 4 bases, there was a span of 14 bases. CDR3 size: 13 residues. The CDR3 region is CASGGAPGYGYTF. The CDR3 nucleotides are TGTGCCAGCGGGGGGGCGCCGGGCTATGGCTACACCTTC.

This rearrangement joins TRBV30 to TRBJ2-5, with D unclear. The CDR3 spans 11 residues. CDR1 GTSNPN and CDR2 SVGIG come from the germline V gene (reference sequence). With 4 bases removed from V and 4 bases from J, the gap between germline ends came to 7 bases. CDR3 amino acids: CAWTVRETQYF. CDR3 DNA sequence: TGTGCCTGGACAGTAAGAGAGACCCAGTACTTC.

The chain joins TRBV5-1 to TRBJ1-5; D is possibly TRBD1 (5 bases). Trimming took 4 bases from V and 6 from J, leaving 20 bases between them. The CDR3 is made up of 16 amino acids. Germline values: CDR1 SGHRS, CDR2 YFSETQ. The CDR3 bases are TGCGCCAGCAGCCCCACTTTGGGAGGGGCTATTCAGCCCCAGCATTTT. Amino acids: CASSPTLGGAIQPQHF.

The gene calls are TRBV7-2 and TRBJ1-2; no clear D gene. V was pared by 5 bases and J by 2 bases, with 6 bases between. Germline V CDR1 and CDR2: SGHTA, FQGNSA. The CDR3 contains 12 residues. In DNA, the CDR3 is TGTGCCAGCAGCCAGATCAACTATGGCTACACCTTC. Translated, it gives CASSQINYGYTF.

This CDR3 reads CARDGTGGSRLCTEQFF. In nucleotides, the CDR3 is TGTGCCAGAGACGGGACAGGGGGTTCTAGGCTATGCACTGAGCAGTTCTTC. The V gene is TRBV5-3, the J gene TRBJ2-1, with 11 bases identical to TRBD1. TRBV5-3 is an ORF, with its function uncertain. V gave up 7 bases and J gave up 9 bases; unmatched junction bases: 18. CDR3 size: 17 residues.

This clone was counted a single time. This sequence joins TRBV19 and TRBJ1-1; 10 bases are a match to TRBD1. This CDR3 is built from 17 residues. The ends lost 6 bases at V and 4 bases at J; junction bases unmatched: 14. The germline V gene encodes CDR1 LNHDA and CDR2 SQIVND (reference sequence). CDR3 nucleotide sequence: TGTGCCAGTAGGCGTGGGACAGGGGTGTACCAGTTCACTGAAGCTTTCTTT. It is translated as CASRRGTGVYQFTEAFF.

CDR3 residues: CASSQDPTGTGGYEQYF. CDR3 in DNA: TGCGCCAGCAGCCAAGATCCCACCGGGACAGGGGGGTACGAGCAGTACTTC. The chain recombines TRBV4-3 with TRBJ2-7; TRBD1 agrees at 11 bases. The CDR3 extends over 17 amino acids. Germline V lookup: CDR1 LGHNA, CDR2 YSLEER. V shed 0 bases and J 4 bases; nucleotides not matched to a gene: 8.

This chain connects TRBV18 to TRBJ1-2; 8 bases agree with TRBD1. The CDR3 length is 14 residues. The ends lost 6 bases at V and 3 bases at J; junction bases unmatched: 6. Per the germline V gene, CDR1 is KGHSH and CDR2 is LQKENI. CDR3 sequence (DNA): TGTGCCAGCTCGGCGGACAGGGCAGACTATGGCTACACCTTC. Translated: CASSADRADYGYTF.

The J gene is TRBJ2-3, the V gene TRBV20-1; possible D gene TRBD1, 6 bases. Germline V gene sequence: CDR1 DFQATT, CDR2 SNEGSKA (reference sequence). The CDR3 length is 11 residues. The CDR3 region is CIGQSTDTQYF. CDR3 bases: TGCATAGGACAGTCCACAGATACGCAGTATTTT.

A word on this clone: The missing conserved phenylalanine or tryptophan at the end of this CDR3 makes a read error likely. The chain recombines TRBV28 with TRBJ1-4, with D unresolved. This CDR3 contains 13 residues. The V end was cut by 5 bases, the J end by 6 bases, with 10 bases between. In germline, CDR1 is MDHEN, CDR2 SYDVKM. The CDR3 loop is CASSRRNHEKLFV. In nucleotides, the CDR3 is TGTGCCAGCAGTCGGAGGAATCATGAAAAACTGTTTGTT.

This chain joins TRBV6-5 and TRBJ2-5; D might be TRBD2 (6 bases). CDR1 is MNHEY, CDR2 SVGAGI, per germline. CDR3 length equals 14 residues. V was shortened by 5 bases and J by 1 base, with 11 bases between the two germline ends. CDR3 in DNA: TGTGCCAGCAGTCCGGGACTTTCCCAAGAGACCCAGTACTTC. Translated, it gives CASSPGLSQETQYF.

The chain employs TRBV7-3 and TRBJ1-2, with a possible D match to TRBD1 (6 bases). In germline, CDR1 is SGHTA, CDR2 FQGTGA. The CDR3 consists of 14 residues. Trimming removed 5 bases at V and 8 bases at J, with 18 bases between. The CDR3: CASSPRGQGSGYTF. The CDR3 DNA sequence: TGTGCCAGCAGCCCAAGGGGCCAGGGGAGCGGCTACACCTTC.

The chain couples TRBV28 to TRBJ2-7; 8 bases agree with TRBD2. Germline values: CDR1 MDHEN, CDR2 SYDVKM. This CDR3 is 15 amino acids long. V was clipped by 3 bases and J by 5 bases; unmatched bases: 9. The CDR3 DNA reads TGTGCCAGCAGTTTGAGGTTCAGCGGGGGTCACGAGCAGTACTTC. Translated: CASSLRFSGGHEQYF.

This clone was seen at least ten times. V gene TRBV7-2 combines with J gene TRBJ2-3; D gene uncertain. V lost 5 bases and J 0 bases, leaving 6 bases between the germline ends. The CDR3 contains 13 residues. The V gene's germline CDR1 is SGHTA and CDR2 FQGNSA. This CDR3 is CASSLQSTDTQYF. CDR3 bases: TGTGCCAGCAGCCTCCAGAGCACAGATACGCAGTATTTT.

The chain recombines TRBV7-2 with TRBJ1-4, with 11 bases fitting TRBD1. The CDR3 spans 15 residues. The germline gives CDR1 SGHTA, CDR2 FQGNSA. The trim removed 6 bases at V and 7 bases at J, leaving 7 bases unmatched. The CDR3, as DNA: TGTGCCAGCAGACCCGGACAGGGGGCCTTTGAAAAACTGTTTTTT. Its translation: CASRPGQGAFEKLFF. Based on the CDR3 plus reference TRBV7-2 and TRBJ1-4, the full variable domain is GAGVSQSPSNKVTEKGKDVELRCDPISGHTALYWYRQSLGQGLEFLIYFQGNSAPDKSGLPSDRFSAERTGGSVSTLTIQRTQQEDSAVYLCASRPGQGAFEKLFFGSGTQLSVL.

CDR3 residues: CASSSGRGNQETQYF. CDR3 sequence (DNA): TGTGCCAGCAGCTCGGGCAGGGGGAACCAAGAGACCCAGTACTTC. V and J are TRBV5-4 and TRBJ2-5, with 7 bases that match TRBD1. V lost 3 bases, J lost 0 bases, and 5 bases stayed unmatched. From germline, CDR1 is SGHNT and CDR2 YYREEE (reference sequence). The CDR3 extends over 15 amino acids.

The V and J genes are TRBV9 and TRBJ1-4, with 9 bases lining up with TRBD1. This CDR3 has 15 residues. V lost 3 bases and J lost 2; bases outside the gene matches: 2. Germline loops: CDR1 SGDLS, CDR2 YYNGEE. CDR3 nucleotide sequence: TGTGCCAGCAGCGATGGACAGGGGACTAATGAAAAACTGTTTTTT. This codes for CASSDGQGTNEKLFF.

Only a few counts were recorded for this clone. The J gene is TRBJ1-2, the V gene TRBV5-1, with no clear D. Trimming left V 2 bases short and J 6 bases short, with 11 bases between. The CDR3 extends over 13 amino acids. The germline V gene has CDR1 SGHRS and CDR2 YFSETQ. Here the CDR3 reads CASSLGGSNGYTF. The DNA of the CDR3 is TGCGCCAGCAGCTTAGGAGGGAGTAATGGCTACACCTTC.

The V call is TRBV6-5, the J call TRBJ2-3; D is perhaps TRBD1 (5 bases). Trimming left V 6 bases short and J 0 bases short, with 10 bases between. This CDR3 has 14 residues. In germline, CDR1 is MNHEY, CDR2 SVGAGI. The CDR3 sequence: CASRRQSSTDTQYF. The CDR3 DNA follows: TGTGCCAGCAGGAGACAGTCTAGCACAGATACGCAGTATTTT.

CDR3 sequence: CASSYRGGTEAFF. The CDR3, as DNA: TGTGCCAGCTCTTACAGGGGAGGAACTGAAGCTTTCTTT. This chain links TRBV18 with TRBJ1-1; 7 bases fit TRBD1. V lost 6 bases and J lost 5; bases outside the gene matches: 6. Germline CDR1 and CDR2: KGHSH and LQKENI. The CDR3 is made up of 13 amino acids.

The rearrangement uses TRBV2 and TRBJ2-3, with a possible D match to TRBD2 (5 bases). This CDR3 is built from 16 residues. Trimming took 7 bases from V and 5 from J, leaving 22 bases between them. Germline V gene sequence: CDR1 SNHLY, CDR2 FYNNEI. CDR3 in amino acids: CASKWRFGPGVDTQYF. The DNA of the CDR3 is TGTGCCAGCAAATGGAGGTTCGGGCCCGGGGTAGATACGCAGTATTTT.

Regarding this clone: Other DNA sequences of this sample code for an identical CDR3. The chain recombines TRBV5-1 with TRBJ1-2, with 8 bases that match TRBD1. The junction had 1 base not matched to a gene; V was cut back by 2 bases and J by 4 bases. Germline V gene lookup returns CDR1 SGHRS and CDR2 YFSETQ. This CDR3 is built from 13 residues. CDR3 loop: CASSLDRGYGYTF. DNA of the CDR3: TGCGCCAGCAGCTTAGACAGGGGCTATGGCTACACCTTC.

This chain links TRBV13 with TRBJ1-6; tentatively, D is TRBD1 (6 bases). The germline V gene encodes CDR1 PRHDT and CDR2 FYEKMQ (reference sequence). Trimming took 3 bases from V and 4 from J, leaving 10 bases between them. The CDR3 loop spans 15 amino acids. This CDR3 is CASSLPDSYNSPLHF. CDR3 DNA: TGTGCCAGCAGCTTGCCGGACAGTTATAATTCACCCCTCCACTTT. The full variable domain, in which reference TRBV13 and TRBJ1-6 provide the parts outside the CDR3, is AAGVIQSPRHLIKEKRETATLKCYPIPRHDTVYWYQQGPGQDPQFLISFYEKMQSDKGSIPDRFSAQQFSDYHSELNMSSLELGDSALYFCASSLPDSYNSPLHFGNGTRLTVT.

The chain has TRBV6-5 and TRBJ1-1; maybe TRBD1 (5 bases). V dropped 6 bases and J dropped 1 base, with 12 bases sitting between them. The germline V gene has CDR1 MNHEY and CDR2 SVGAGI. The CDR3 totals 14 residues. The CDR3: CASRGGAGNTEAFF. CDR3 bases: TGTGCCAGCAGGGGCGGGGCGGGGAACACTGAAGCTTTCTTT.

The chain employs TRBV21-1 and TRBJ1-1; TRBD1, the table's D call, lacks a check against the DNA. TRBV21-1 is a pseudogene locus. The CDR3 has 14 amino acids. The CDR3 DNA follows: TGTGCCAGCACCAGACAGGGGGTGAACACTGAAGCTTTCTTT. As protein: CASTRQGVNTEAFF.

This clone has only a few counts. The chain carries TRBV2 and TRBJ2-7, with a possible D match to TRBD2 (5 bases). Trimming removed 7 bases from V and 12 bases from J, with 16 bases in between. Germline values: CDR1 SNHLY, CDR2 FYNNEI. The CDR3 has 11 residues. The CDR3, as DNA: TGTGCCAGCACCGCACTAGGGAGTCCGTACTTC. Its translation is CASTALGSPYF.

The chain carries TRBV7-2 and TRBJ1-1, with D possibly being TRBD1 (5 bases). V dropped 5 bases and J dropped 5 bases, with 15 bases sitting between them. The CDR3 length is 14 residues. Germline V CDR1 and CDR2: SGHTA, FQGNSA. The CDR3 reads CASSLPHGQTEAFF. For the CDR3, the DNA is TGTGCCAGCAGCCTCCCTCACGGACAAACTGAAGCTTTCTTT. Full variable domain (missing parts from reference TRBV7-2 and TRBJ1-1): GAGVSQSPSNKVTEKGKDVELRCDPISGHTALYWYRQSLGQGLEFLIYFQGNSAPDKSGLPSDRFSAERTGGSVSTLTIQRTQQEDSAVYLCASSLPHGQTEAFFGQGTRLTVV.